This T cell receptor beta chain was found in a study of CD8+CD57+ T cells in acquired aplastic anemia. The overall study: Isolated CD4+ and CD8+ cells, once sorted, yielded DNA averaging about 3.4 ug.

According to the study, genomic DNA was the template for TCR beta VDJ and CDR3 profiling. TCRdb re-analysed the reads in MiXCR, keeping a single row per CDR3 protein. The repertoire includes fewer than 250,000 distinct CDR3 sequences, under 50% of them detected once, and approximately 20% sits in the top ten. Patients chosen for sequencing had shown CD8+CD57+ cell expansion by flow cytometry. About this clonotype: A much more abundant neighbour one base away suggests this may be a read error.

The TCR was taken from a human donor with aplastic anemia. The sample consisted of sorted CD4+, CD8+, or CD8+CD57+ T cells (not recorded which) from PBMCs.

The CDR3: CTSSHGTVLQPQHF. The CDR3 region has the DNA TGTACCAGCAGCCACGGGACAGTACTTCAGCCCCAGCATTTT. The chain has TRBV7-3 and TRBJ1-5, with TRBD1 matching 7 bases. CDR3 length equals 14 residues. Germline V gene sequence: CDR1 SGHTA, CDR2 FQGTGA.